What follows are 25 T cell receptor beta chains derived from one specimen sequenced in a study of blood T cell repertoires in COVID-19 (TCRdb year 2020). Libraries were made using the immunoSEQ multiplex PCR assay. This immuneACCESS table, as held by TCRdb, lists in-frame sequences with V and J called but not all clones. Of the missing ones, under half trace to an unresolved V gene in checked studies; the others have no known cause. The sample includes approximately 210,000 clones, with more than 75% observed a single time. The ten top clones hold around 4% of the sample. Sequencing was done on a sample of PBMCs or T cells enriched from blood (not recorded which). The receptors were sampled from a man aged 25 to 45 with acute COVID-19.

This clone turned up a few times. The CDR3 DNA sequence: TGTGCCAGCTCTCTAGCGGGCCGGAACACCGGGGAGCTGTTTTTT. Its protein product is CASSLAGRNTGELFF. The rearrangement links TRBV7-2 to TRBJ2-2; 8 nucleotides align to TRBD2. This CDR3 has 15 amino acids. CDR1 is SGHTA, CDR2 FQGNSA, per germline. With V trimmed by 8 bases and J by 1 base, 6 bases remained unmatched.

The J gene is TRBJ1-5, the V gene TRBV2; TRBD1 is a possible D gene (6 bases). V lost 6 bases and J lost 3, with 15 bases in between. CDR3 size: 15 residues. Germline V gives CDR1 SNHLY, CDR2 FYNNEI. The CDR3 DNA reads TGTGCCAGCAGGTCGGACAGTGGGTCCAATCAGCCCCAGCATTTT. It is translated as CASRSDSGSNQPQHF. Full variable domain (outside the CDR3, taken from reference TRBV2 and TRBJ1-5): EPEVTQTPSHQVTQMGQEVILRCVPISNHLYFYWYRQILGQKVEFLVSFYNNEISEKSEIFDDQFSVERPDGSNFTLKIRSTKLEDSAMYFCASRSDSGSNQPQHFGDGTRLSIL.

The CDR3 DNA reads TGTGCCAGCAGCGGCAGCGGGGGGAACTCCTACGAGCAGTACTTC. Residues: CASSGSGGNSYEQYF. The chain combines TRBV6-5 with TRBJ2-7; 9 bases align to TRBD2. Trimming removed 6 bases from V and 0 bases from J; junction bases left unmatched: 6. Germline lookup yields CDR1 MNHEY and CDR2 SVGAGI. The CDR3 consists of 15 residues.

V and J are TRBV7-9 and TRBJ2-7; TRBD2 aligns across 14 bases. Losses at the gene ends were 5 bases for V and 2 bases for J; bases not matched to a gene: 8. The CDR3 consists of 17 residues. CDR1 is SEHNR and CDR2 is FQNEAQ in the germline V gene (reference sequence). Written as DNA, the CDR3 is TGTGCCAGCAGCCGACTAGCGGGGGGGCTTTCGCCCTACGAGCAGTACTTC. It codes for CASSRLAGGLSPYEQYF.

This clone occurred once. CDR3 residues: CASSPQGRPEKLFF. CDR3 sequence (DNA): TGTGCCAGCAGTCCACAGGGGAGACCTGAAAAACTGTTTTTT. The rearrangement uses TRBV27 and TRBJ1-4, with 7 nucleotides matching TRBD1. The germline CDR1 and CDR2 sequences are MNHEY and SMNVEV (reference sequence). The V gene end was trimmed by 5 bases and the J gene end by 7 bases; junction bases not matched to a gene: 7. The CDR3 is 14 residues long.

This chain joins TRBV19 and TRBJ2-1; possibly TRBD1 for D (5 bases). Trimming cost V 7 bases and J 6 bases, with 13 bases left between them. CDR1 is LNHDA, CDR2 SQIVND, per germline (reference sequence). The CDR3 contains 13 residues. The chain's CDR3 is CASTPWQGNEQFF. In nucleotides, the CDR3 is TGTGCCAGTACTCCTTGGCAGGGCAATGAGCAGTTCTTC.

This chain uses TRBV5-4 with TRBJ1-2; D is uncertain. Germline CDR1 is SGHNT and CDR2 is YYREEE (reference sequence). V dropped 0 bases and J dropped 0 bases, with 12 bases sitting between them. The CDR3 is 16 residues long. CDR3 sequence reads: CASSLEAGKANYGYTF. The CDR3 nucleotides are TGTGCCAGCAGCTTGGAAGCGGGAAAGGCTAACTATGGCTACACCTTC.

The table lists this clone with many counts. The genes are TRBV14 and TRBJ2-5, with D possibly being TRBD1 (5 bases). Per germline, CDR1 SGHDN and CDR2 FVKESK. Deletions cut 5 bases from V and 7 bases from J, with 8 bases between. CDR3 size: 11 residues. The CDR3 DNA is TGTGCCAGCAGCTCCCAGGGGACCCAGTACTTC. Its translation is CASSSQGTQYF.

The J gene is TRBJ2-3, the V gene TRBV21-1; TRBD1 was called by the table and not checked on the DNA. TRBV21-1 is marked as a pseudogene. The CDR3 has 19 amino acids. This CDR3 is CASSKGATITRYGTDTQYF. Written as DNA, the CDR3 is TGTGCCAGCAGCAAAGGGGCAACAATAACAAGGTATGGCACAGATACGCAGTATTTT.

The chain has TRBV6-5 and TRBJ1-2, with D uncertain. This CDR3 has 14 amino acids. The V and J ends lost 7 bases and 3 bases respectively, with 15 bases between them. Germline V gene lookup returns CDR1 MNHEY and CDR2 SVGAGI. The CDR3 DNA sequence: TGTGCCAGCAAGGAGGGAAATCGAGACTATGGCTACACCTTC. Protein sequence: CASKEGNRDYGYTF.

The rearrangement uses TRBV18 and TRBJ2-1, with a tentative D call TRBD1 (6 bases). The CDR3 extends over 15 amino acids. V gave up 1 base and J gave up 8 bases, with 15 bases separating them. Germline lookup yields CDR1 KGHSH and CDR2 LQKENI. CDR3 DNA: TGTGCCAGCTCACCACTAATGAACAGGGAAGATGAGCAGTTCTTC. This codes for CASSPLMNREDEQFF.

This clone was picked up one time. V and J are TRBV14 and TRBJ2-7; D might be TRBD2 (7 bases). Germline assignment: CDR1 SGHDN and CDR2 FVKESK. This CDR3 has 15 amino acids. V lost 5 bases and J 4 bases, leaving 18 bases between the germline ends. CDR3 DNA sequence: TGTGCCAGCAGCTTGGGCGGGGGCCTATTTTACGAGCAGTACTTC. Amino acid sequence: CASSLGGGLFYEQYF. The full variable domain, with the rest looked up from reference TRBV14 and TRBJ2-7, is EAGVTQFPSHSVIEKGQTVTLRCDPISGHDNLYWYRRVMGKEIKFLLHFVKESKQDESGMPNNRFLAERTGGTYSTLKVQPAELEDSGVYFCASSLGGGLFYEQYFGPGTRLTVT.

The V call is TRBV13, the J call TRBJ1-6; 7 bases are shared with TRBD1. Trimming removed 4 bases from V and 7 bases from J; junction bases left unmatched: 4. The CDR3 spans 14 residues. Germline V CDR1 and CDR2: PRHDT, FYEKMQ (reference sequence). The CDR3 DNA sequence: TGTGCCAGCAGCTACCCGGGACAGAATTCACCCCTCCACTTT. Translating gives CASSYPGQNSPLHF.

This clone has a handful of counts. The genes are TRBV9 and TRBJ1-3; D gene uncertain. Germline V gene lookup returns CDR1 SGDLS and CDR2 YYNGEE. The CDR3 has 15 amino acids. With 0 bases removed from V and 0 bases from J, the gap between germline ends came to 7 bases. The CDR3 region is CASSVASLSGNTIYF. The CDR3 nucleotides read TGTGCCAGCAGCGTAGCTTCCCTCTCTGGAAACACCATATATTTT.

The chain links TRBV11-2 to TRBJ2-7; 10 bases align to TRBD2. The CDR3 is made up of 17 amino acids. The J segment lost 2 bases and the V segment lost 1 base, leaving 8 bases of the junction unmatched. CDR1 and CDR2 (germline): SGHAT, FQNNGV. The CDR3 loop is CASSLVVYGLAAYEQYF. The DNA of the CDR3 is TGTGCCAGCAGCTTAGTGGTCTACGGACTAGCGGCCTACGAGCAGTACTTC.

The chain has TRBV18 and TRBJ1-1; D call uncertain. Germline V gene lookup returns CDR1 KGHSH and CDR2 LQKENI. Deletions cut 3 bases from V and 1 base from J, with 12 bases between. CDR3 size: 15 residues. CDR3 sequence (DNA): TGTGCCAGCTCACCCTTCAACTCAGGGAACACTGAAGCTTTCTTT. Encoded protein: CASSPFNSGNTEAFF.

This clone has a single count. J is TRBJ1-1 and V is TRBV5-6; D gene ambiguous. With 0 bases removed from V and 6 bases from J, the gap between germline ends came to 6 bases. Germline loops: CDR1 SGHDT, CDR2 YYEEEE. This CDR3 comprises 12 residues. CDR3 protein: CASSLGPAEAFF. CDR3 coding DNA: TGTGCCAGCAGCTTGGGTCCGGCTGAAGCTTTCTTT.

The chain has TRBV3-1 (or the pseudogene TRBV3-2) and TRBJ1-1; D gene unclear. Germline V gene lookup returns CDR1 LGHDT and CDR2 YNNKEL (reference sequence). V was cut by 0 bases and J by 6 bases, with 11 bases left in between. This CDR3 comprises 14 residues. CDR3 in DNA: TGTGCCAGCAGCCAAGATCTTCAGTGGCCTGAAGCTTTCTTT. It is translated as CASSQDLQWPEAFF.

The chain combines TRBV4-1 with TRBJ1-2; D is uncertain. The CDR3 spans 10 residues. With 3 bases removed from V and 8 bases from J, the gap between germline ends came to 4 bases. The germline V gene encodes CDR1 MGHRA and CDR2 YSYEKL. This CDR3 reads CASSHRGYTF. The CDR3 DNA sequence: TGCGCCAGCAGCCACAGAGGCTACACCTTC.

This clone appeared a few times. J is TRBJ1-3 and V is TRBV2; D unclear. This CDR3 spans 17 amino acids. Germline values: CDR1 SNHLY, CDR2 FYNNEI. V shed 5 bases and J shed 0 bases, with 17 bases lying between them. CDR3 sequence (DNA): TGTGCCAGCAGTTGGATAGAAGGATGGAGCTCTGGAAACACCATATATTTT. Its translation is CASSWIEGWSSGNTIYF.

This clone was observed a few times. The chain links TRBV28 to TRBJ1-1; D is perhaps TRBD1 (6 bases). V was clipped by 6 bases and J by 2 bases, with 13 bases between them. CDR1 MDHEN and CDR2 SYDVKM come from the germline V gene. The CDR3 spans 14 residues. This CDR3 reads CASRPGQINTEAFF. The CDR3 nucleotides are TGTGCCAGCAGACCTGGACAGATTAACACTGAAGCTTTCTTT.

V usage is TRBV27 and J usage is TRBJ1-1; 9 nucleotides agree with TRBD1. The V gene end was trimmed by 3 bases and the J gene end by 4 bases; junction bases not matched to a gene: 3. The germline CDR1 and CDR2 sequences are MNHEY and SMNVEV (reference sequence). The CDR3 consists of 14 residues. The CDR3 is CASSFRQGVTEAFF. CDR3 nucleotides: TGTGCCAGCAGTTTCAGACAGGGGGTCACTGAAGCTTTCTTT.

The chain combines TRBV19 with TRBJ1-1; a weak D match, TRBD1 (5 bases). CDR3 size: 12 residues. Germline values: CDR1 LNHDA, CDR2 SQIVND (reference sequence). With 4 bases removed from V and 10 bases from J, the gap between germline ends came to 13 bases. CDR3 sequence reads: CASSTRQSRAFF. CDR3 coding DNA: TGTGCCAGTAGTACCAGACAGTCTAGAGCTTTCTTT.

The genes are TRBV25-1 and TRBJ2-1; TRBD2 matches 8 bases. Germline V gene data show CDR1 as MGHDK and CDR2 as SYGVNS. The CDR3 sequence is 14 residues long. V trimming: 7 bases; J trimming: 1 base; junction bases outside the gene matches: 3. DNA for the CDR3: TGTGCCAGCACGGGGGGGTCGTCCTACAATGAGCAGTTCTTC. This codes for CASTGGSSYNEQFF.

The chain carries TRBV7-3 and TRBJ2-5, with 7 bases aligning to TRBD1. CDR1 and CDR2 (germline): SGHTA, FQGTGA. V lost 6 bases to trimming and J lost 4 bases; unmatched junction nucleotides: 11. The CDR3 runs to 15 residues. CDR3 in amino acids: CASSLQPGQRETQYF. As DNA, the CDR3 is TGTGCCAGCAGTTTACAGCCGGGACAGCGAGAGACCCAGTACTTC. The full variable domain, in which reference TRBV7-3 and TRBJ2-5 provide the parts outside the CDR3, is GAGVSQTPSNKVTEKGKYVELRCDPISGHTALYWYRQSLGQGPEFLIYFQGTGAADDSGLPNDRFFAVRPEGSVSTLKIQRTERGDSAVYLCASSLQPGQRETQYFGPGTRLLVL.